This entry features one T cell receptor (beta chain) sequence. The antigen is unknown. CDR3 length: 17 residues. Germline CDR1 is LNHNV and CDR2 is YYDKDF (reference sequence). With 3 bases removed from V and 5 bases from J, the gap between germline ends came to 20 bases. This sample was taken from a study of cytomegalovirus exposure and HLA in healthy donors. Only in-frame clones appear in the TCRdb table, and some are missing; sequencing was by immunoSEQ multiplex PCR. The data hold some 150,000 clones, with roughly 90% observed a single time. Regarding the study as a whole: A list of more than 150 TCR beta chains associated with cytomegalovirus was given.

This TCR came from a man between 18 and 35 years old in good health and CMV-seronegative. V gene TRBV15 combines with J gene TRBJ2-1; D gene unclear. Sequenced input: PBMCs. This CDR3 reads CATSSDTQMPEDNEQFF. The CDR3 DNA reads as TGTGCCACCAGCAGCGATACTCAAATGCCCGAAGACAATGAGCAGTTCTTC.